The rows below give T cell receptor beta chains drawn from one sample of a study of identical twins. Using its own MiXCR run on the 5' RACE reads, TCRdb lists one record per CDR3 protein. The profile covers approximately 700,000 distinct CDR3 sequences, with roughly 6.2% appearing a single time and roughly 1.8% taken by the ten largest. Specimen: naive T cells sorted from blood. Receptors were obtained from a man aged 18 to 35 in good health. CDR3s leave out the opening cysteine and the closing phenylalanine or tryptophan. Fields, in order: CDR3 protein, J gene, V gene, clone size. Rows give clone size only sometimes, using once, few, many, or a class for an expanded clone.

CDR3 protein: ASSPRTGGRQGPNNSPLH
J gene: TRBJ1-6
V gene: TRBV12-3/TRBV12-4
clone size: few

CDR3 protein: ASSPWGREGIYNEQF
J gene: TRBJ2-1
V gene: TRBV7-8
clone size: many

CDR3 protein: ASSLAGGTHTEAF
J gene: TRBJ1-1
V gene: TRBV7-9
clone size: many

CDR3 protein: SAFLATDTQY
J gene: TRBJ2-3
V gene: TRBV20-1
clone size: many

CDR3 protein: SVAGPRGQETQY
J gene: TRBJ2-5
V gene: TRBV20-1
clone size: many

CDR3 protein: ASSHLGGGYEQY
J gene: TRBJ2-7
V gene: TRBV7-2
clone size: many

CDR3 protein: ASGQRSGTKETQY
J gene: TRBJ2-5
V gene: TRBV27
clone size: many

CDR3 protein: ASSYSPGGLKTGELF
J gene: TRBJ2-2
V gene: TRBV6-5
clone size: few

CDR3 protein: ASSRAMGGGYEQY
J gene: TRBJ2-7
V gene: TRBV5-1
clone size: many

CDR3 protein: ASSFPGGSYEQY
J gene: TRBJ2-7
V gene: TRBV7-2
clone size: many

CDR3 protein: SASRPAGAYEQY
J gene: TRBJ2-7
V gene: TRBV20-1
clone size: many

CDR3 protein: ASSPDSLSSYEQY
J gene: TRBJ2-7
V gene: TRBV12-3/TRBV12-4
clone size: many

CDR3 protein: SARDGPSGSEQF
J gene: TRBJ2-1
V gene: TRBV20-1
clone size: many

CDR3 protein: SAELGGGNEQF
J gene: TRBJ2-1
V gene: TRBV20-1
clone size: many

CDR3 protein: ASSPWTSGLVEQF
J gene: TRBJ2-1
V gene: TRBV7-9
clone size: many

CDR3 protein: SADLAGDPYEQY
J gene: TRBJ2-7
V gene: TRBV20-1
clone size: .

CDR3 protein: SARQGGPPNYGYT
J gene: TRBJ1-2
V gene: TRBV20-1
clone size: few

CDR3 protein: AIKGRDSGANVLT
J gene: TRBJ2-6
V gene: TRBV15
clone size: few

CDR3 protein: ASSGQPLGRDEQY
J gene: TRBJ2-7
V gene: TRBV5-1
clone size: .

CDR3 protein: ATSRERGDNQPQH
J gene: TRBJ1-5
V gene: TRBV15
clone size: few

CDR3 protein: ASSLGLRTGYAGANVLT
J gene: TRBJ2-6
V gene: TRBV5-1
clone size: .

CDR3 protein: AISAGTGISNEQF
J gene: TRBJ2-1
V gene: TRBV10-3
clone size: few

CDR3 protein: ASSLGIVLGEEKLF
J gene: TRBJ1-4
V gene: TRBV5-1
clone size: many

CDR3 protein: ASTTSGGYNEQF
J gene: TRBJ2-1
V gene: TRBV5-1
clone size: many

CDR3 protein: ASRENGGTEAF
J gene: TRBJ1-1
V gene: TRBV6-4
clone size: .

CDR3 protein: AFPYILRGQGVYGYT
J gene: TRBJ1-2
V gene: TRBV2
clone size: .

CDR3 protein: ASSLAGAGTGPGEQY
J gene: TRBJ2-7
V gene: TRBV12-3/TRBV12-4
clone size: .

CDR3 protein: ASKRGGPTDTQY
J gene: TRBJ2-3
V gene: TRBV19
clone size: few

CDR3 protein: ASSHLVGATNEKLF
J gene: TRBJ1-4
V gene: TRBV4-1
clone size: many

CDR3 protein: ASSSSLRDGTEAF
J gene: TRBJ1-1
V gene: TRBV2
clone size: many

CDR3 protein: SATRDTQY
J gene: TRBJ2-3
V gene: TRBV20-1
clone size: many

CDR3 protein: ATKPRAGVPWYEQY
J gene: TRBJ2-7
V gene: TRBV28
clone size: many

CDR3 protein: ASSPDRSGNTIY
J gene: TRBJ1-3
V gene: TRBV11-2
clone size: few

CDR3 protein: ATSDTAGGQETQY
J gene: TRBJ2-5
V gene: TRBV24-1
clone size: .

CDR3 protein: ASSLPPGRVHPAPL
J gene: TRBJ2-7
V gene: TRBV7-9
clone size: few

CDR3 protein: ASKQHTSSVGELF
J gene: TRBJ2-2
V gene: TRBV6-1
clone size: few

CDR3 protein: ASSFISGRAVNEQF
J gene: TRBJ2-1
V gene: TRBV5-1
clone size: many

CDR3 protein: ASSLGERRHQETQY
J gene: TRBJ2-5
V gene: TRBV12-3/TRBV12-4
clone size: many

CDR3 protein: ATNRDTGEQF
J gene: TRBJ2-1
V gene: TRBV10-3
clone size: .

CDR3 protein: ASSQDYGFNEKLF
J gene: TRBJ1-4
V gene: TRBV4-3
clone size: .

CDR3 protein: ASSWGPGSGGGYT
J gene: TRBJ1-2
V gene: TRBV12-3/TRBV12-4
clone size: many

CDR3 protein: ASSPSGSRNEQF
J gene: TRBJ2-1
V gene: TRBV18
clone size: many

CDR3 protein: SALTAVGKNQPQH
J gene: TRBJ1-5
V gene: TRBV20-1
clone size: few

CDR3 protein: ASSTGTGYHEQF
J gene: TRBJ2-1
V gene: TRBV5-1
clone size: many

CDR3 protein: ASSLGSVGETQY
J gene: TRBJ2-5
V gene: TRBV7-2
clone size: many

CDR3 protein: ASSLRQSYEQY
J gene: TRBJ2-7
V gene: TRBV7-9
clone size: many

CDR3 protein: ASSFGTEETQY
J gene: TRBJ2-5
V gene: TRBV7-2
clone size: many

CDR3 protein: ASSSLRTGNTEAF
J gene: TRBJ1-1
V gene: TRBV12-3/TRBV12-4
clone size: many

CDR3 protein: SARGLAYDNEQF
J gene: TRBJ2-1
V gene: TRBV20-1
clone size: many

CDR3 protein: ASSARGTSGRETQY
J gene: TRBJ2-5
V gene: TRBV7-2
clone size: .

CDR3 protein: ASSFPINNEQF
J gene: TRBJ2-1
V gene: TRBV11-2
clone size: many

CDR3 protein: ASSGRQGGAYNEQF
J gene: TRBJ2-1
V gene: TRBV5-1
clone size: few